This TCR beta chain is from a study of OX40 agonist ivuxolimab in advanced cancers. Generated by immunoSEQ multiplex PCR, the TCRdb table keeps only in-frame clones and is missing some. The sample lists about 55,000 clones; approximately 86% were seen once. Exclusion applied to patients with autoimmune disease history or systemic immunosuppression. The CDR3 runs 15 residues. Germline values: CDR1 MNHNY, CDR2 SVGAGI (reference sequence). V lost 5 bases to trimming and J lost 3 bases; unmatched junction nucleotides: 10. The source of this sequence is an adult with an advanced solid tumor such as melanoma, head and neck, liver or kidney cancer. This chain uses TRBV6-6 with TRBJ2-7, with 7 bases fitting TRBD2. Specimen: CD4+ or CD8+ T cells sorted from blood, collected in a trial of the OX40 agonist ivuxolimab. The CDR3: CASSPRSRGGYEQYF. In nucleotides, the CDR3 is TGTGCCAGCAGTCCCCGAAGCCGCGGGGGCTACGAGCAGTACTTC.